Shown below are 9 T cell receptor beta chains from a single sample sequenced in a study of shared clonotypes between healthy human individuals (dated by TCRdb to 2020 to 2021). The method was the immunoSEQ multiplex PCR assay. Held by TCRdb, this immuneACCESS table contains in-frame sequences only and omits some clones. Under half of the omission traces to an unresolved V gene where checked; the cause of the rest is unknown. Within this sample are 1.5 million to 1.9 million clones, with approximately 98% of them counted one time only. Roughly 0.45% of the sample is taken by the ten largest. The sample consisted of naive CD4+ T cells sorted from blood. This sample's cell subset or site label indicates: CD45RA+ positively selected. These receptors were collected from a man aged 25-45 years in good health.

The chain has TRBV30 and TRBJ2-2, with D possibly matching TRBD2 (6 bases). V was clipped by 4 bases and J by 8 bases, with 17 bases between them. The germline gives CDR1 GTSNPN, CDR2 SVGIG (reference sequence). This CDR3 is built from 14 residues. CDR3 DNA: TGTGCCTGGACTGGCGGGACGACACGGGGGGAGCTGTTTTTT. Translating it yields CAWTGGTTRGELFF.

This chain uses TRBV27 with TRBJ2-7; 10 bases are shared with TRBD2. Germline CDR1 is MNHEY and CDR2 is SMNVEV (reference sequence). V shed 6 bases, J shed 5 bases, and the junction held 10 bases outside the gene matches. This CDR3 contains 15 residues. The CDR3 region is CASSPGASGSNEQYF. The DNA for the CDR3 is TGTGCCAGCAGCCCCGGGGCTAGCGGGAGCAACGAGCAGTACTTC.

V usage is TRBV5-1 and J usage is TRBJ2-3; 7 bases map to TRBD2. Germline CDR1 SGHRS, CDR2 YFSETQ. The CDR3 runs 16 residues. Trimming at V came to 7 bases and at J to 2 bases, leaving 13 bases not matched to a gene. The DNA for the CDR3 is TGCGCCAGCGGCGAACAAGGGCGGGAGATCACAGATACGCAGTATTTT. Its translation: CASGEQGREITDTQYF.

CDR3 bases: TGTGCCAGCAGCACCCTGGGAGGGGACTACTATGGCTACACCTTC. It is translated as CASSTLGGDYYGYTF. The rearrangement uses TRBV28 and TRBJ1-2; maybe TRBD1 (5 bases). Germline loops: CDR1 MDHEN, CDR2 SYDVKM. The CDR3 has 15 amino acids. Trimming pared 6 bases from V and 3 bases from J, leaving 17 bases between.

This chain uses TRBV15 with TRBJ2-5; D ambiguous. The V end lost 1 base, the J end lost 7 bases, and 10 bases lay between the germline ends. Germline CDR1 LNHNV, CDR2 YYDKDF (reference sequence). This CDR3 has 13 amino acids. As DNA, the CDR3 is TGTGCCACCAGCAGAGGGCAGGTTAGGACCCAGTACTTC. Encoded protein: CATSRGQVRTQYF.

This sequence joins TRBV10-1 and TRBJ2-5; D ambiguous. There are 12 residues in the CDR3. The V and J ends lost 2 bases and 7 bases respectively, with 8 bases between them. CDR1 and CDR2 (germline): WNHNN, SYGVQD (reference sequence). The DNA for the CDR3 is TGCGCCAGCAGTGAGGGTGACCGGACCCAGTACTTC. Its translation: CASSEGDRTQYF.

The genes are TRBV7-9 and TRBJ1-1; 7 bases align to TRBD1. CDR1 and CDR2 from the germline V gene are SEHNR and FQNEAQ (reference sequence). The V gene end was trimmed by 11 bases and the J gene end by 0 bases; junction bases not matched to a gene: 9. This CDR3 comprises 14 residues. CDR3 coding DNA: TGTGCCGGGGGACAGAGTCCAATGAACACTGAAGCTTTCTTT. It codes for CAGGQSPMNTEAFF.

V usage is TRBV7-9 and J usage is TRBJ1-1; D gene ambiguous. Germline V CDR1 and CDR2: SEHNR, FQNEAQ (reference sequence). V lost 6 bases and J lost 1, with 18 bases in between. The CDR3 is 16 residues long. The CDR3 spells CASRTRPELKNTEAFF. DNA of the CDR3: TGTGCCAGCAGAACACGACCGGAACTCAAGAACACTGAAGCTTTCTTT. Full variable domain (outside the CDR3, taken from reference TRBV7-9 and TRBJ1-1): DTGVSQNPRHKITKRGQNVTFRCDPISEHNRLYWYRQTLGQGPEFLTYFQNEAQLEKSRLLSDRFSAERPKGSFSTLEIQRTEQGDSAMYLCASRTRPELKNTEAFFGQGTRLTVV.

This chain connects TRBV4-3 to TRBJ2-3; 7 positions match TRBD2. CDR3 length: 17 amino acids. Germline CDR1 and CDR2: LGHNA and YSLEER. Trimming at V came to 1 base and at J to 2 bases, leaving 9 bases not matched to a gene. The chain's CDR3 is CASSQGLLAQLTDTQYF. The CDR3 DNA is TGCGCCAGCAGCCAAGGCCTACTAGCGCAACTCACAGATACGCAGTATTTT.